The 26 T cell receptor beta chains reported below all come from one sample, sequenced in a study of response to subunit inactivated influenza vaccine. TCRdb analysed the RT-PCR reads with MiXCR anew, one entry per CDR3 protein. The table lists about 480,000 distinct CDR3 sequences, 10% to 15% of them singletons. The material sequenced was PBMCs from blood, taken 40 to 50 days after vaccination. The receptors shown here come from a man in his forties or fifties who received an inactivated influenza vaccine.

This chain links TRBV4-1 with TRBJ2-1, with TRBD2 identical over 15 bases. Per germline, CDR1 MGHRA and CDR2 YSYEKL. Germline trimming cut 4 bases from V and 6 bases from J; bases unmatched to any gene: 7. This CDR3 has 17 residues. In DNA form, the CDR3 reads TGCGCCAGCAGCCGAGGACTAGCGGGAGGGCCGTTCAATGAGCAGTTCTTC. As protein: CASSRGLAGGPFNEQFF.

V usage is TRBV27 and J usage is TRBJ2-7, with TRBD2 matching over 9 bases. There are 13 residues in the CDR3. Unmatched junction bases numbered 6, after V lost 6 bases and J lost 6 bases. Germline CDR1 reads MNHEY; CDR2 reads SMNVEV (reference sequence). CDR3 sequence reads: CASSLAGASEQYF. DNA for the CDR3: TGTGCCAGCAGCTTAGCGGGAGCGTCCGAGCAGTACTTC.

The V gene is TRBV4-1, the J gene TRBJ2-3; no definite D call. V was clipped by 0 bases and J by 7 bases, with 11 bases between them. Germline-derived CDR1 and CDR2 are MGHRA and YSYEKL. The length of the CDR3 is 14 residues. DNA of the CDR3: TGCGCCAGCAGCCAAGATTCCCGGACCAATACGCAGTATTTT. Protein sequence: CASSQDSRTNTQYF.

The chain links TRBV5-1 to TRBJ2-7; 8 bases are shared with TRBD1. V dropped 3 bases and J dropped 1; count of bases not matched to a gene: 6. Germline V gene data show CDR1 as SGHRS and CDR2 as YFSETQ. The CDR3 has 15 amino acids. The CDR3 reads CASSSAGQASYEQYF. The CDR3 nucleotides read TGCGCCAGCAGCTCCGCGGGACAGGCATCCTACGAGCAGTACTTC.

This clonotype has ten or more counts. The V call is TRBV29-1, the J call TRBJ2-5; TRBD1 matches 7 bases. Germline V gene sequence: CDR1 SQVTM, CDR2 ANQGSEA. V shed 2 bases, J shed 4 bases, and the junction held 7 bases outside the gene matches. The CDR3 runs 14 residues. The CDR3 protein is CSVETGTAGETQYF. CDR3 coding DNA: TGCAGCGTTGAAACCGGGACAGCAGGAGAGACCCAGTACTTC.

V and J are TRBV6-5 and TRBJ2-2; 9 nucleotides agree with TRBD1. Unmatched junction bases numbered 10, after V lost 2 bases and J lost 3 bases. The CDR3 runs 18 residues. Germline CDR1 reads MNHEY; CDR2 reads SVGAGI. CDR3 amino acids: CASSYHHRGLKDTGELFF. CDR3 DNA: TGTGCCAGCAGTTACCATCACAGGGGGCTTAAGGACACCGGGGAGCTGTTTTTT.

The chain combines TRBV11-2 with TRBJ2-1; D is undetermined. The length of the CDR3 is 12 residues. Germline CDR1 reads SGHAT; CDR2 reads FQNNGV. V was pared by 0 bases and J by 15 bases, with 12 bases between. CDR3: CASSLDTFPRFF. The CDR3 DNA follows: TGTGCCAGCAGCTTAGATACCTTTCCCCGGTTCTTC.

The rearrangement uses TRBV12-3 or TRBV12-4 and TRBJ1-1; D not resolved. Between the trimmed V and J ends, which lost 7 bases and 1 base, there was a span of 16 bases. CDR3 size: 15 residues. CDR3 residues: CASTPAGRTNTEAFF. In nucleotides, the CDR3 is TGTGCCAGCACCCCGGCAGGACGGACGAACACTGAAGCTTTCTTT.

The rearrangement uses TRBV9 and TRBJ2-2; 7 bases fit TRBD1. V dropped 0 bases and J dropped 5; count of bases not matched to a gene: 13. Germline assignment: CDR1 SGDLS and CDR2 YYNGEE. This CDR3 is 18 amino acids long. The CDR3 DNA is TGTGCCAGCAGCGTAGTACCGACAGGGTTTCGCGGAACCGGGGAGCTGTTTTTT. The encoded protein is CASSVVPTGFRGTGELFF. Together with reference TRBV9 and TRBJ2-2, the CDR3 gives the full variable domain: DSGVTQTPKHLITATGQRVTLRCSPRSGDLSVYWYQQSLDQGLQFLIQYYNGEERAKGNILERFSAQQFPDLHSELNLSSLELGDSALYFCASSVVPTGFRGTGELFFGEGSRLTVL.

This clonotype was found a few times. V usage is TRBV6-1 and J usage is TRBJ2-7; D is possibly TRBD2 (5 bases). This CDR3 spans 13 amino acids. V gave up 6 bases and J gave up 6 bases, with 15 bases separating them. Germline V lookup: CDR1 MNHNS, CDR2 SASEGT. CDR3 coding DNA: TGTGCCAGCAGCCGCATAACTAGTTTCGAGCAGTACTTC. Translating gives CASSRITSFEQYF.

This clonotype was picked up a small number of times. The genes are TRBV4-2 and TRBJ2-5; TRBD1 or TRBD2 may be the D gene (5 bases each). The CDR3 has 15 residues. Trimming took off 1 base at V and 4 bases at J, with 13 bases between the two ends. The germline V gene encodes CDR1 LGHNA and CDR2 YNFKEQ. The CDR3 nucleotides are TGTGCCAGCAGCCAAGTATTGACGGGGCGAGAGACCCAGTACTTC. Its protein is CASSQVLTGRETQYF.

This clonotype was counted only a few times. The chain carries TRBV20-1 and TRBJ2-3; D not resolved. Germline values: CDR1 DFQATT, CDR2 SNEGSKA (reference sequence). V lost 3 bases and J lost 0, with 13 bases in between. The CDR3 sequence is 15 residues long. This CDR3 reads CSASRSGFSTDTQYF. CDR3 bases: TGCAGTGCTAGTAGATCTGGGTTTAGCACAGATACGCAGTATTTT.

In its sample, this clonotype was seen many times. The CDR3 bases are TGTGCCAGCAGCCCCCCGCCTATCACAGATACGCAGTATTTT. Translation: CASSPPPITDTQYF. The rearrangement links TRBV7-2 to TRBJ2-3; D remains ambiguous. From germline, CDR1 is SGHTA and CDR2 FQGNSA. Trimming took 5 bases from V and 2 from J, leaving 11 bases between them. The CDR3 extends over 14 amino acids.

CDR3 sequence (DNA): TGCGCCAGCAGCCAAGAATTGGGGGGCTATGGCTACACCTTC. It yields the protein CASSQELGGYGYTF. The V and J genes are TRBV4-3 and TRBJ1-2; maybe TRBD1 (5 bases). V was pared by 0 bases and J by 4 bases, with 9 bases between. The CDR3 sequence is 14 residues long. CDR1 is LGHNA and CDR2 is YSLEER in the germline V gene.

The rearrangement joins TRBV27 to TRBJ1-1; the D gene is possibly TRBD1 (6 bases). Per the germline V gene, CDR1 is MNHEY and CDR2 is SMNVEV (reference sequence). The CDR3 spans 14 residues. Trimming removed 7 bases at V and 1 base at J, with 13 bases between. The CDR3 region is CASISRGANTEAFF. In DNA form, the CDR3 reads TGTGCCAGCATCTCCCGGGGGGCGAACACTGAAGCTTTCTTT.

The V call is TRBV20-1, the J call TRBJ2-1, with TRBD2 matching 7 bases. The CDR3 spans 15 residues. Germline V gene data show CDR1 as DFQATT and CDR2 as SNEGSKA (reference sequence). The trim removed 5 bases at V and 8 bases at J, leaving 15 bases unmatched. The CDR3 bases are TGCAGTGCTTCCTCATGGCTAGCGGTGGGAGATGAGCAGTTCTTC. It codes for CSASSWLAVGDEQFF.

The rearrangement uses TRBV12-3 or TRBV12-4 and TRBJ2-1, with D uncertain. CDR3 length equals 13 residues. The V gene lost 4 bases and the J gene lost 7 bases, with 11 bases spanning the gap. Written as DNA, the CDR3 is TGTGCCAGCAGTTCCCTTTCCTTGAATGAGCAGTTCTTC. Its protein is CASSSLSLNEQFF.

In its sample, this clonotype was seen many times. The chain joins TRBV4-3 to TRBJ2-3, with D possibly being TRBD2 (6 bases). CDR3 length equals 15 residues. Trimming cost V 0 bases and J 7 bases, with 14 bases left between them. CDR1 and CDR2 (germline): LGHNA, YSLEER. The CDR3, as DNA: TGCGCCAGCAGCCAAGACGACGGGAGTAAGAATACGCAGTATTTT. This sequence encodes CASSQDDGSKNTQYF.

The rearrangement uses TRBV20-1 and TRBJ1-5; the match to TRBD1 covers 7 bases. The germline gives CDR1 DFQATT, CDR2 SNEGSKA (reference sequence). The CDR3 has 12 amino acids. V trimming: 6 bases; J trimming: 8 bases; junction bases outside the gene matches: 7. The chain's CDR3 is CSASRGLEPQHF. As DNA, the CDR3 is TGCAGTGCAAGCAGGGGGTTGGAGCCCCAGCATTTT.

The DNA for the CDR3 is TGTGCCAGCAGCTTAGATCTTGCAGGGTCTAACTATGGCTACACCTTC. This gives the protein CASSLDLAGSNYGYTF. This rearrangement joins TRBV11-2 to TRBJ1-2; the D gene is possibly TRBD1 (5 bases). V was shortened by 0 bases and J by 0 bases, with 11 bases between the two germline ends. The CDR3 loop spans 16 amino acids. Germline values: CDR1 SGHAT, CDR2 FQNNGV.

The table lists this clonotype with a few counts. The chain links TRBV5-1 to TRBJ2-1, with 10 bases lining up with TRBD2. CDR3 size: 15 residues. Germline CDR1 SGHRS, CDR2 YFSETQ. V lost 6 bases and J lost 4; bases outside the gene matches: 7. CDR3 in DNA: TGCGCCAGCAAGAAGGATAGCGGGGGGTACAATGAGCAGTTCTTC. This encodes CASKKDSGGYNEQFF.

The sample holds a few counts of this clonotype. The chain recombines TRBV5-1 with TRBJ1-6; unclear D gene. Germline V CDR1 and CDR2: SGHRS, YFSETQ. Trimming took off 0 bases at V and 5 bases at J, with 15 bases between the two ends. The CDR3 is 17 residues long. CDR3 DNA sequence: TGCGCCAGCAGCTTGGAAAGTTCCGCAGATAATAATTCACCCCTCCACTTT. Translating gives CASSLESSADNNSPLHF. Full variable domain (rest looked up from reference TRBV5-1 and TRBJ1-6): KAGVTQTPRYLIKTRGQQVTLSCSPISGHRSVSWYQQTPGQGLQFLFEYFSETQRNKGNFPGRFSGRQFSNSRSEMNVSTLELGDSALYLCASSLESSADNNSPLHFGNGTRLTVT.

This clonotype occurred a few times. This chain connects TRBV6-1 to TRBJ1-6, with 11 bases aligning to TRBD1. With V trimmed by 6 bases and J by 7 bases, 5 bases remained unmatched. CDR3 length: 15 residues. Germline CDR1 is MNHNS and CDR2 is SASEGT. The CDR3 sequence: CASRRGTGGNSPLHF. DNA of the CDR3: TGTGCCAGCAGACGAGGGACAGGGGGGAATTCACCCCTCCACTTT.

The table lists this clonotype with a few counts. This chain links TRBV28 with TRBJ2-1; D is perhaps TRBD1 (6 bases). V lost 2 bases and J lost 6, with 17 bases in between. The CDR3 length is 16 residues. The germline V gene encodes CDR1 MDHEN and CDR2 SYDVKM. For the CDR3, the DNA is TGTGCCAGCAGTTTAGGGGAAACAGGGTTAAGCAATGAGCAGTTCTTC. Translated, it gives CASSLGETGLSNEQFF. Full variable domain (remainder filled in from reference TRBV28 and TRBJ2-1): DVKVTQSSRYLVKRTGEKVFLECVQDMDHENMFWYRQDPGLGLRLIYFSYDVKMKEKGDIPEGYSVSREKKERFSLILESASTNQTSMYLCASSLGETGLSNEQFFGPGTRLTVL.

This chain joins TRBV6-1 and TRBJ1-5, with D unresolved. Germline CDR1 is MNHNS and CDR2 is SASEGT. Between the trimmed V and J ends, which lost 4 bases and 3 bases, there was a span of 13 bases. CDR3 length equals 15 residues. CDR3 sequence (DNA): TGTGCCAGCAGTGCCCTGTATGTTTTCAATCAGCCCCAGCATTTT. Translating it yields CASSALYVFNQPQHF.

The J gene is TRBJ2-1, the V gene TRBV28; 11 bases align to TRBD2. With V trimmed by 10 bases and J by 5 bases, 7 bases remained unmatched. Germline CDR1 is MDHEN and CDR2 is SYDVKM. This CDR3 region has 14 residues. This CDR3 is CATRSGGAHNEQFF. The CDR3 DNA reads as TGTGCCACCCGTAGCGGGGGGGCCCACAATGAGCAGTTCTTC.